This T cell receptor beta chain originates from a study of Ad26.COV2.S vaccination and SARS-CoV-2 variants. Findings and caveats of the study: Researchers reported similar non-spike TCR breadth in vaccine and placebo recipients. Spike-specific TCR breadth was greater after Ad26.COV2.S than placebo.

The V end lost 7 bases, the J end lost 6 bases, and 18 bases lay between the germline ends. This CDR3 contains 13 residues. CDR1 is SQVTM, CDR2 ANQGSEA, per germline. The treatment denotes: around 19 received Ad26.COV2.S at low or high dose, single or two shots; about 5 received placebo; per-sample allocation not given. Repertoires come from day 63 after the first vaccine or placebo injection. Note on this clone: Its antigen is still unknown.

Here immunoSEQ multiplex PCR was the method, and the copy in TCRdb shows in-frame clones only, minus some. In the table there are some 390,000 clones, about nine tenths of which are singletons. The rearrangement uses TRBV29-1 and TRBJ1-2; D might be TRBD1 (5 bases). The sequence was obtained from a person between 18 and 60 years old who received the Ad26.COV2.S COVID-19 vaccine or a placebo. This material consisted of peripheral blood, taken in a trial of Ad26.COV2.S vaccine versus placebo. CDR3 DNA sequence: TGCAGCGCCACAGGACGGGGCTGGGATGGCTACACCTTC. Amino acid sequence: CSATGRGWDGYTF.